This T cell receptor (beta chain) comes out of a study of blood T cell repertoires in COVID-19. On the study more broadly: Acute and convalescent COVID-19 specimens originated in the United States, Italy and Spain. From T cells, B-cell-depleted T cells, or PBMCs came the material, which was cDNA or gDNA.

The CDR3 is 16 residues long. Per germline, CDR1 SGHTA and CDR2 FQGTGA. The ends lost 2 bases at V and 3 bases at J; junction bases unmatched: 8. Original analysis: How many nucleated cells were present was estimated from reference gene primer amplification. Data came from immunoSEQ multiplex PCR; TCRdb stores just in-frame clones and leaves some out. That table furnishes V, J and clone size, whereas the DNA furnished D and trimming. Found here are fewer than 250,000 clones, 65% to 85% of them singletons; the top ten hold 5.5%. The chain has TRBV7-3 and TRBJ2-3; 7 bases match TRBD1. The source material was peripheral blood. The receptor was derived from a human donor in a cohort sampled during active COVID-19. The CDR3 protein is CASSLSAQGFTDTQYF. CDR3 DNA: TGTGCCAGCAGCTTATCCGCACAGGGGTTTACAGATACGCAGTATTTT.